Below are 17 T cell receptor beta chains sequenced from a single sample in a study of blood T cell repertoires in COVID-19. Clones were read by immunoSEQ multiplex PCR, and TCRdb kept only the in-frame ones, dropping some. The table records about 220,000 clones, about 80% of them present only once. What was sequenced was PBMCs or T cells enriched from blood (not recorded which). All receptors derive from a woman in her thirties or forties with acute COVID-19.

J is TRBJ1-1 and V is TRBV11-1; D remains ambiguous. V was pared by 2 bases and J by 4 bases, with 8 bases between. There are 13 residues in the CDR3. CDR1 and CDR2 from the germline V gene are SGHAT and FQDESV (reference sequence). The CDR3 region is CASSLTRGTEAFF. DNA of the CDR3: TGTGCCAGCAGCTTAACCCGGGGCACTGAAGCTTTCTTT.

This rearrangement joins TRBV5-1 to TRBJ2-3; possible D gene TRBD1, 6 bases. V lost 0 bases and J lost 0, with 8 bases in between. Germline V gene lookup returns CDR1 SGHRS and CDR2 YFSETQ. The CDR3 runs 15 residues. Written as DNA, the CDR3 is TGCGCCAGCAGCTTGGCCACAGGGAGCACAGATACGCAGTATTTT. This gives the protein CASSLATGSTDTQYF.

The sample holds one count of this clone. The V call is TRBV5-1, the J call TRBJ1-1; 11 bases are a match to TRBD1. Germline CDR1 reads SGHRS; CDR2 reads YFSETQ. Losses at the gene ends were 0 bases for V and 5 bases for J; bases not matched to a gene: 3. This CDR3 is built from 15 residues. CDR3 protein: CASSLGGTGGTEAFF. The CDR3 coding sequence is TGCGCCAGCAGCTTGGGAGGGACAGGGGGTACTGAAGCTTTCTTT.

V is TRBV13 and J is TRBJ1-2; no firm D call. The V end was cut by 3 bases, the J end by 2 bases, with 13 bases between. The V gene's germline CDR1 is PRHDT and CDR2 FYEKMQ (reference sequence). The CDR3 runs to 15 residues. CDR3 nucleotides: TGTGCCAGCAGCTTGGGCACCGATATAAACTATGGCTACACCTTC. Residues: CASSLGTDINYGYTF.

This chain links TRBV19 with TRBJ1-1; D uncertain. V was trimmed by 5 bases and J by 7 bases, leaving 8 bases between them. Germline loops: CDR1 LNHDA, CDR2 SQIVND (reference sequence). The CDR3 is made up of 11 amino acids. CDR3 sequence (DNA): TGTGCCAGTAGTCCTGGCCGTGAAGCTTTCTTT. This sequence encodes CASSPGREAFF.

The V gene is TRBV3-1 (or the pseudogene TRBV3-2), the J gene TRBJ1-1; D not resolved. Per germline, CDR1 LGHDT and CDR2 YNNKEL (reference sequence). The CDR3 consists of 12 residues. V lost 5 bases and J 6 bases, leaving 10 bases between the germline ends. The CDR3 here is CASSNPVAEAFF. CDR3 bases: TGTGCCAGCAGCAACCCCGTAGCTGAAGCTTTCTTT.

The DNA for the CDR3 is TGTGCCAGCAGTTCTTTAGGGGGCATCAGTCAGCCCCAGCATTTT. Amino acids: CASSSLGGISQPQHF. This chain connects TRBV27 to TRBJ1-5, with 7 positions matching TRBD1. This CDR3 has 15 residues. Germline V gene data show CDR1 as MNHEY and CDR2 as SMNVEV (reference sequence). Trimming took 4 bases from V and 6 from J; bases not matched to a gene: 9.

This chain uses TRBV21-1 with TRBJ2-3; the table's D call, TRBD2, was not checked against the DNA. TRBV21-1 is described as a pseudogene. The CDR3 length is 20 residues. CDR3 coding DNA: TGTGCCAGCAGCAAAGTAGGTAAGTGGAGACTAGCGCCGAACACAGATACGCAGTATTTT. This translates into CASSKVGKWRLAPNTDTQYF.

The genes are TRBV28 and TRBJ1-2; D call uncertain. Trimming stripped 4 bases from V and 8 bases from J, with 5 bases between. Looked up from germline, CDR1 is MDHEN and CDR2 is SYDVKM. The CDR3 consists of 10 residues. The CDR3 coding sequence is TGTGCCAGCAGTTCTACGGGCTACACCTTC. Translating gives CASSSTGYTF.

V gene TRBV7-7 combines with J gene TRBJ2-1; 10 bases align to TRBD2. V lost 2 bases, J lost 6 bases, and 4 bases stayed unmatched. CDR3 length equals 15 residues. The V gene's germline CDR1 is SSHAT and CDR2 FNYEAQ (reference sequence). Here the CDR3 DNA reads TGTGCCAGCAGCTTAACTAGCGGGAAGAGCAATGAGCAGTTCTTC. Translation: CASSLTSGKSNEQFF.

Only one count was recorded for this clone. V is TRBV5-5 and J is TRBJ2-7; D is possibly TRBD2 (6 bases). The V end lost 3 bases, the J end lost 5 bases, and 9 bases lay between the germline ends. The CDR3 sequence is 12 residues long. Germline-derived CDR1 and CDR2 are SGHKS and YYEKEE (reference sequence). CDR3 nucleotide sequence: TGTGCCAGCAGCTGGGAGGTTAACGAGCAGTACTTC. Translated: CASSWEVNEQYF.

This rearrangement joins TRBV5-1 to TRBJ2-3; D is possibly TRBD2 (5 bases). CDR3 size: 15 residues. V lost 4 bases, J lost 2 bases, and 14 bases lay in between. Germline V gene lookup returns CDR1 SGHRS and CDR2 YFSETQ. CDR3 nucleotide sequence: TGCGCCAGCAGCCTCGAGGGAGCCTTCACAGATACGCAGTATTTT. Its translation: CASSLEGAFTDTQYF.

The V and J genes are TRBV7-2 and TRBJ1-4, with D perhaps TRBD1 (5 bases). V was pared by 1 base and J by 3 bases, with 6 bases between. Per the germline V gene, CDR1 is SGHTA and CDR2 is FQGNSA. The CDR3 sequence is 14 residues long. The CDR3 loop reads CASSLGGANEKLFF. The CDR3 bases are TGTGCCAGCAGCTTAGGGGGGGCTAATGAAAAACTGTTTTTT.

This chain connects TRBV5-1 to TRBJ2-2, with D possibly TRBD1 on 5 matching bases. V dropped 5 bases and J dropped 8 bases, with 19 bases sitting between them. Germline values: CDR1 SGHRS, CDR2 YFSETQ. This CDR3 has 15 residues. CDR3 amino acids: CASRTSTGSPGELFF. The CDR3 DNA follows: TGCGCCAGCAGAACTTCCACAGGTTCTCCGGGGGAGCTGTTTTTT.

This rearrangement joins TRBV6-5 to TRBJ2-2; 7 nucleotides align to TRBD1. Unmatched junction bases numbered 5, after V lost 4 bases and J lost 3 bases. Germline values: CDR1 MNHEY, CDR2 SVGAGI. CDR3 size: 15 residues. The CDR3 protein is CASSLHRGDTGELFF. CDR3 DNA sequence: TGTGCCAGCAGTTTGCACAGGGGAGACACCGGGGAGCTGTTTTTT.

V is TRBV16 and J is TRBJ2-3, with a possible D match to TRBD1 (6 bases). Germline CDR1 is KGHSY and CDR2 is FQNENV. The CDR3 has 19 residues. V was shortened by 3 bases and J by 6 bases, with 28 bases between the two germline ends. CDR3: CASSHSSQGKGLLADTQYF. The CDR3 DNA sequence: TGTGCCAGCAGCCATTCTTCGCAGGGGAAGGGTCTTTTGGCGGATACGCAGTATTTT.

The J gene is TRBJ2-2, the V gene TRBV6-1; 14 bases line up with TRBD2. Trimming at V came to 2 bases and at J to 5 bases, leaving 7 bases not matched to a gene. The CDR3 extends over 18 amino acids. Germline lookup yields CDR1 MNHNS and CDR2 SASEGT. The CDR3 nucleotides read TGTGCCAGCAGTGAAAGACTAGCGGGAGGGCCGGGGACCGGGGAGCTGTTTTTT. It encodes CASSERLAGGPGTGELFF.